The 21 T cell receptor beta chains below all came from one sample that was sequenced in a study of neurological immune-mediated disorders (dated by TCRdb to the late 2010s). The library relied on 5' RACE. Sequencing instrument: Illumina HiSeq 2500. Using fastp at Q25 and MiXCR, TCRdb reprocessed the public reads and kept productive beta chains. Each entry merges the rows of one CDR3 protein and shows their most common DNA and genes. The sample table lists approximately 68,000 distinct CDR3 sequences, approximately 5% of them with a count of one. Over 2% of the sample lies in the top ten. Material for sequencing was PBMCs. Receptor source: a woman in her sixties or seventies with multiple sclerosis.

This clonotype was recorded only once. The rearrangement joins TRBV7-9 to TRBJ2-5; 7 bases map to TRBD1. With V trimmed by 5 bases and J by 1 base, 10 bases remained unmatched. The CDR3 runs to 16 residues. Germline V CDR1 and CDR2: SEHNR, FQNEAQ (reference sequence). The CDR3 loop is CASSLSGQVPQETQYF. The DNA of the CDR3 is TGTGCCAGCAGCCTTTCAGGACAGGTGCCCCAAGAGACCCAGTACTTC.

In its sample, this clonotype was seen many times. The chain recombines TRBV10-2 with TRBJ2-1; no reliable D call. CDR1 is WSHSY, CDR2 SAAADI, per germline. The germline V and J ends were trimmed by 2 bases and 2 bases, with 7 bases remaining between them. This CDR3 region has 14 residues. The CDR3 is CASSERVTYNEQFF. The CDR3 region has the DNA TGCGCCAGCAGTGAGCGGGTGACCTACAATGAGCAGTTCTTC.

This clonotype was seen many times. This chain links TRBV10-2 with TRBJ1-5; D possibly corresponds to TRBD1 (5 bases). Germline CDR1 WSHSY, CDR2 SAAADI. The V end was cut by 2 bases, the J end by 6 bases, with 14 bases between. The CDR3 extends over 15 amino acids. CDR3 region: CASSEGWGSIQPQHF. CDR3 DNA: TGCGCCAGCAGTGAGGGATGGGGCTCTATTCAGCCCCAGCATTTT.

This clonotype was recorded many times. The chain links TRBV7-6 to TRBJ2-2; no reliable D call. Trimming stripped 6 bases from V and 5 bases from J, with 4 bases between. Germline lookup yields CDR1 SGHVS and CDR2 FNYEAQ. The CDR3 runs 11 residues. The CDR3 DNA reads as TGTGCCAGCAGACAAACCGGGGAGCTGTTTTTT. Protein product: CASRQTGELFF.

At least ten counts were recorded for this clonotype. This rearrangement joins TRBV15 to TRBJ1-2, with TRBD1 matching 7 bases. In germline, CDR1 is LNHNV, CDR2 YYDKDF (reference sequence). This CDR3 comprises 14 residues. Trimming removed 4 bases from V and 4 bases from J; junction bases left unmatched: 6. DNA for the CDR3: TGTGCCACCAGCACTAGAGGGGGCGGCTATGGCTACACCTTC. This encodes CATSTRGGGYGYTF. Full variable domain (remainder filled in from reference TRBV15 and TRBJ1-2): DAMVIQNPRYQVTQFGKPVTLSCSQTLNHNVMYWYQQKSSQAPKLLFHYYDKDFNNEADTPDNFQSRRPNTSFCFLDIRSPGLGDTAMYLCATSTRGGGYGYTFGSGTRLTVV.

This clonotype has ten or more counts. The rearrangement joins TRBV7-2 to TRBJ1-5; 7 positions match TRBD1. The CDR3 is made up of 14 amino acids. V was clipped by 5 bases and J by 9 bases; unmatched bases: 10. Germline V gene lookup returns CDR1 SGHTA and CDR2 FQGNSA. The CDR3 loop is CASSTRDSVGPQHF. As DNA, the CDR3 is TGTGCCAGCAGCACCCGGGACAGCGTCGGGCCCCAGCATTTT.

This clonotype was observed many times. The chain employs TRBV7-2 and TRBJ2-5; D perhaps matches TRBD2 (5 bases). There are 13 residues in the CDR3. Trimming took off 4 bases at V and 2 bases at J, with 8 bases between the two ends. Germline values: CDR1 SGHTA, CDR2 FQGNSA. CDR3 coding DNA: TGTGCCAGCAGCTGGACTGGTCAAGAGACCCAGTACTTC. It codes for CASSWTGQETQYF.

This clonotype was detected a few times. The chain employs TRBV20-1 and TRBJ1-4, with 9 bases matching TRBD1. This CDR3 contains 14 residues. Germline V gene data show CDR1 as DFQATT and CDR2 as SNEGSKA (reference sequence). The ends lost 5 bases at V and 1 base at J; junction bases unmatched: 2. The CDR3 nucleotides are TGCAGTGCTCCGGGACAGGGAACTAATGAAAAACTGTTTTTT. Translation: CSAPGQGTNEKLFF.

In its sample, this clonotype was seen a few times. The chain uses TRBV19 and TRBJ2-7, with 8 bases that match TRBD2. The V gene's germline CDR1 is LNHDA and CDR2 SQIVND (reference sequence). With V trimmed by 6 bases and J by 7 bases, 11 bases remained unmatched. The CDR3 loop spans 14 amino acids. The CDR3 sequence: CASSTPGLGEEQYF. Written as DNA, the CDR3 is TGTGCCAGTAGCACCCCGGGACTAGGGGAGGAGCAGTACTTC.

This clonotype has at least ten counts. Here the CDR3 DNA reads TGTGCCAGCAGCCCCCAAATGACTAGCTCCTACAATGAGCAGTTCTTC. Protein product: CASSPQMTSSYNEQFF. The chain uses TRBV7-2 and TRBJ2-1, with D perhaps matching TRBD2 (6 bases). Per germline, CDR1 SGHTA and CDR2 FQGNSA. Trimming pared 5 bases from V and 0 bases from J, leaving 14 bases between. The CDR3 has 16 amino acids.

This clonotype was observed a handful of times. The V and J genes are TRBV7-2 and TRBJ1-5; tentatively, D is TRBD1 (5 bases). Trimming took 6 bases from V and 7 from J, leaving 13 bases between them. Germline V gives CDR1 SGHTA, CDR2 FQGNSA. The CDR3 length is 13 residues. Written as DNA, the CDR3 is TGTGCCAGCAGTCTTACAGGCGGGCAGCCCCAGCATTTT. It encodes CASSLTGGQPQHF.

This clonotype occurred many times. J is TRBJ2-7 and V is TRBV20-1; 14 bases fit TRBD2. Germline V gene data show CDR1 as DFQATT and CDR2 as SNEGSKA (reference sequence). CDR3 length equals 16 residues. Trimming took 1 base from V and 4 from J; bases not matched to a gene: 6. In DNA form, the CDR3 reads TGCAGTGCTAGAGGACTAGCGGGAGGGCCCGGGTACGAGCAGTACTTC. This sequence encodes CSARGLAGGPGYEQYF.

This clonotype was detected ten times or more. CDR3 bases: TGTGCCAGCAGTTACGGGGGACAGCGAAACACCGGGGAGCTGTTTTTT. It specifies CASSYGGQRNTGELFF. The chain has TRBV6-6 and TRBJ2-2, with 7 bases matching TRBD1. CDR1 is MNHNY, CDR2 SVGAGI, per germline (reference sequence). This CDR3 is 16 amino acids long. The junction had 5 bases not matched to a gene; V was cut back by 2 bases and J by 2 bases.

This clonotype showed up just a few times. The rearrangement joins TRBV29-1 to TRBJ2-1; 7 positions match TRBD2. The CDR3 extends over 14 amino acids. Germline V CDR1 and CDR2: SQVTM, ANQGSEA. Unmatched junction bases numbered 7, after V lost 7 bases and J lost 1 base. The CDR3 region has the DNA TGCAGCGGGGAACTAGCGCCGTCCTACAATGAGCAGTTCTTC. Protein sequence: CSGELAPSYNEQFF.

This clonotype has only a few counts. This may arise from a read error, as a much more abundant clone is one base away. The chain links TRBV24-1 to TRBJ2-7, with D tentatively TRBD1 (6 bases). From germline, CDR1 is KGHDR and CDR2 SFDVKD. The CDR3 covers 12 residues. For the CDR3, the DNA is TGTGACAAAACGGGACATTCCGCCGAGCAGTACTTC. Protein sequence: CDKTGHSAEQYF.

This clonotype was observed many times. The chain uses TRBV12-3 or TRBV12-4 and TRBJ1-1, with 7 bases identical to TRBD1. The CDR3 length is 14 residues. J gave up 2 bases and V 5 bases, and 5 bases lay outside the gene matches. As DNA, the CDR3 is TGTGCCAGCAGTCTTAGGGGGCGTAACACTGAAGCTTTCTTT. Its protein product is CASSLRGRNTEAFF.

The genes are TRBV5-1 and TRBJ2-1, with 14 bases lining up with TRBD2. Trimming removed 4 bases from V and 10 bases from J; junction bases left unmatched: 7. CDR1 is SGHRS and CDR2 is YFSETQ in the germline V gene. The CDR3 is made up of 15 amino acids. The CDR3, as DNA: TGCGCCAGCAGCCCCGGGACTAGCGGGAGTAGAGAGCAGTTCTTC. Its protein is CASSPGTSGSREQFF.

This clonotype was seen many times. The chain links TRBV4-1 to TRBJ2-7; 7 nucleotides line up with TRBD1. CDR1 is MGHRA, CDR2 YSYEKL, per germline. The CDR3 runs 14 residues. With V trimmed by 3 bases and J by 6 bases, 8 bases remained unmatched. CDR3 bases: TGCGCCAGCAGCCATTTCGATAGGGGGCTCGAGCAGTACTTC. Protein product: CASSHFDRGLEQYF.

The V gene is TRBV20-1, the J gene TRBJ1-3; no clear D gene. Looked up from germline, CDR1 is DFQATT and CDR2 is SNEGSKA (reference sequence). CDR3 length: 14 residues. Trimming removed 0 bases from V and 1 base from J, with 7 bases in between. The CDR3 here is CSARDLGSGNTIYF. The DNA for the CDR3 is TGCAGTGCTAGAGATTTGGGTTCTGGAAACACCATATATTTT.

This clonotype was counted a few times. CDR3: CASSQKRGSTGELFF. The DNA of the CDR3 is TGTGCCAGCAGCCAAAAGCGGGGAAGCACCGGGGAGCTGTTTTTT. The chain links TRBV21-1 to TRBJ2-2. TRBV21-1 has pseudogene status. This CDR3 has 15 residues.

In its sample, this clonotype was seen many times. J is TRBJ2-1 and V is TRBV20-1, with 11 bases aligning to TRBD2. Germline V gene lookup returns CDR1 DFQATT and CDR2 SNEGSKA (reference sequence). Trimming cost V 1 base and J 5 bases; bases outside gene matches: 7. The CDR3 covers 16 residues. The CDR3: CSARAGTSGPNNEQFF. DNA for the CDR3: TGCAGTGCTAGAGCCGGGACTAGCGGTCCAAACAATGAGCAGTTCTTC.